The T cell receptor (beta chain) under discussion was sequenced for a study of cytomegalovirus exposure and HLA in healthy donors. Separate from the roughly 720-subject first cohort, the roughly 120-subject validation cohort was the one that the donors belonged to. V lost 0 bases, J lost 4 bases, and 15 bases lay in between. This CDR3 is 16 amino acids long. CDR1 is MGHRA and CDR2 is YSYEKL in the germline V gene. Sequenced by immunoSEQ multiplex PCR; TCRdb stores in-frame clones only, minus some. The sample shows around 120,000 clones, 70% to 90% of them seen only once. The rearrangement uses TRBV4-1 and TRBJ2-5, with unresolved D. The origin of this receptor is a woman younger than 35 in good health and CMV-seropositive. The sample taken for sequencing was PBMCs. This CDR3 is CASSQDSRGPAETQYF. The CDR3 region has the DNA TGCGCCAGCAGCCAAGATTCACGAGGCCCCGCAGAGACCCAGTACTTC.